These 31 T cell receptor beta chains share one sample of origin, sequenced in a study of blood T cell repertoires in COVID-19. Method: immunoSEQ multiplex PCR; TCRdb's copy keeps in-frame clones and lacks some. Of about 84,000 clones in the sample, 80% to 90% were seen once. Specimen: peripheral blood. The receptors were sampled from a woman of 80 years or more with acute or convalescent COVID-19.

The chain carries TRBV5-4 and TRBJ2-2; a weak D match, TRBD2 (7 bases). V shed 2 bases and J shed 1 base, with 12 bases lying between them. CDR1 is SGHNT and CDR2 is YYREEE in the germline V gene (reference sequence). This CDR3 contains 16 residues. The chain's CDR3 is CASSFVGGRNTGELFF. The CDR3 nucleotides read TGTGCCAGCAGCTTTGTGGGGGGGCGGAACACCGGGGAGCTGTTTTTT.

The V call is TRBV19, the J call TRBJ2-5; D possibly corresponds to TRBD2 (7 bases). V was cut by 8 bases and J by 6 bases, with 25 bases left in between. The CDR3 extends over 16 amino acids. The germline CDR1 and CDR2 sequences are LNHDA and SQIVND (reference sequence). CDR3 coding DNA: TGTGCCAGTGCCCATACCAAGGGGCGGGGGCGGCAGACCCAGTACTTC. Translated: CASAHTKGRGRQTQYF.

This chain links TRBV5-8 with TRBJ2-7; 7 bases map to TRBD2. This CDR3 is 18 amino acids long. V was pared by 0 bases and J by 1 base, with 13 bases of the junction left unmatched. CDR1 and CDR2 from the germline V gene are SGHTS and YDEGEE. CDR3 in amino acids: CASSLEASGRGSSYEQYF. CDR3 bases: TGTGCCAGCAGCTTGGAGGCTAGCGGAAGGGGAAGTTCCTACGAGCAGTACTTC.

In this sample, this clone turned up once. The chain carries TRBV10-1 and TRBJ1-1, with unresolved D. Per the germline V gene, CDR1 is WNHNN and CDR2 is SYGVQD (reference sequence). CDR3 length: 13 residues. Deletions cut 2 bases from V and 0 bases from J, with 4 bases between. The CDR3 sequence is CASSETLNTEAFF. The CDR3 DNA is TGCGCCAGCAGTGAGACATTGAACACTGAAGCTTTCTTT.

The rearrangement joins TRBV28 to TRBJ1-1; D remains unclear. Germline CDR1 reads MDHEN; CDR2 reads SYDVKM. The V gene lost 1 base and the J gene lost 7 bases, with 4 bases spanning the gap. The CDR3 consists of 11 residues. CDR3 residues: CASSLSREAFF. CDR3 coding DNA: TGTGCCAGCAGTTTATCCCGTGAAGCTTTCTTT.

This clone occurred once. J is TRBJ2-7 and V is TRBV6-5; D is possibly TRBD1 (6 bases). V dropped 6 bases and J dropped 2 bases, with 17 bases sitting between them. Germline values: CDR1 MNHEY, CDR2 SVGAGI. The CDR3 has 15 residues. The chain's CDR3 is CASSDQQGLAYEQYF. The DNA for the CDR3 is TGTGCCAGCAGCGACCAACAGGGATTGGCCTACGAGCAGTACTTC.

The CDR3 region has the DNA TGTGCCAGCAGCGTGGACAGGGCCCGGAATTCACCCCTCCACTTT. Its protein product is CASSVDRARNSPLHF. This sequence joins TRBV11-3 and TRBJ1-6; 8 nucleotides agree with TRBD1. Germline loops: CDR1 SGHNT, CDR2 YENEEA. The CDR3 contains 15 residues. After removal of 5 bases from V and 7 bases from J, the junction contained 7 bases not matched to a gene.

J is TRBJ2-5 and V is TRBV6-5; maybe TRBD2 (5 bases). Germline V lookup: CDR1 MNHEY, CDR2 SVGAGI. This CDR3 is 12 amino acids long. The V end was cut by 6 bases, the J end by 2 bases, with 7 bases between. The CDR3 reads CASRRVQETQYF. CDR3 DNA sequence: TGTGCCAGCAGGAGGGTTCAAGAGACCCAGTACTTC.

As DNA, the CDR3 is TGTGCCAGCAGCCCCCGGGGTAGCGGGGTATCTAGGTACGAGCAGTACTTC. Translation gives CASSPRGSGVSRYEQYF. This rearrangement joins TRBV9 to TRBJ2-7, with 8 bases that match TRBD2. Germline V gene data show CDR1 as SGDLS and CDR2 as YYNGEE. J gave up 4 bases and V 4 bases, and 16 bases lay outside the gene matches. This CDR3 has 17 amino acids.

This clone was recorded only once. The J gene is TRBJ1-1, the V gene TRBV29-1; 8 bases map to TRBD1. After removal of 6 bases from V and 1 base from J, the junction contained 4 bases not matched to a gene. The germline gives CDR1 SQVTM, CDR2 ANQGSEA. The CDR3 sequence is 13 residues long. The CDR3: CSVKDRENTEAFF. CDR3 DNA sequence: TGCAGCGTAAAGGACAGGGAGAACACTGAAGCTTTCTTT.

The V and J genes are TRBV3-1 (or the pseudogene TRBV3-2) and TRBJ2-3; TRBD2 matches 10 bases. Germline CDR1 is LGHDT and CDR2 is YNNKEL (reference sequence). The CDR3 covers 18 residues. The J segment lost 0 bases and the V segment lost 0 bases, leaving 6 bases of the junction unmatched. This chain's CDR3 is CASSQDLTSGESTDTQYF. Written as DNA, the CDR3 is TGTGCCAGCAGCCAAGATCTCACTAGCGGGGAGAGCACAGATACGCAGTATTTT.

As concerns this clone: A junction end diverges from the germline sequence, so it may reflect a read error. This chain uses TRBV27 with TRBJ2-3; TRBD2 is a possible D gene (5 bases). This CDR3 is built from 16 residues. From germline, CDR1 is MNHEY and CDR2 SMNVEV (reference sequence). This chain's CDR3 is CASSWIAGRSTYTQYF. CDR3 in DNA: TGTGCCAGCAGTTGGATCGCGGGTCGCTCCACATATACGCAGTATTTT.

This chain connects TRBV11-3 to TRBJ1-3; D is ambiguous. Germline CDR1 reads SGHNT; CDR2 reads YENEEA. V lost 2 bases, J lost 0 bases, and 11 bases lay in between. The CDR3 runs to 16 residues. The CDR3 spells CASSLRQWSSGNTIYF. DNA for the CDR3: TGTGCCAGCAGCTTACGGCAGTGGAGCTCTGGAAACACCATATATTTT.

Points on this clone: An end of the junction does not agree with germline; a read error may underlie this. The chain couples TRBV18 to TRBJ1-1; D gene unclear. Germline V gene data show CDR1 as KGHSH and CDR2 as LQKENI. The CDR3 consists of 15 residues. CDR3 amino acids: CASSPTPTTNPEAFF. CDR3 bases: TGTGCCAGCTCACCAACCCCTACTACGAACCCTGAAGCTTTCTTT.

The rearrangement links TRBV7-2 to TRBJ1-2, with D perhaps matching TRBD1 (5 bases). V dropped 4 bases and J dropped 4 bases, with 13 bases sitting between them. Germline V gene data show CDR1 as SGHTA and CDR2 as FQGNSA. The CDR3 has 14 residues. The CDR3 DNA reads as TGTGCCAGCAGCTCAGGCGGGGGTCGCTATGGCTACACCTTC. It yields the protein CASSSGGGRYGYTF.

V is TRBV7-6 and J is TRBJ2-2; TRBD2 aligns across 7 bases. This CDR3 has 14 residues. Germline values: CDR1 SGHVS, CDR2 FNYEAQ. Losses at the gene ends were 5 bases for V and 5 bases for J; bases not matched to a gene: 5. CDR3 amino acids: CASSIYGGTGELFF. The CDR3 DNA reads as TGTGCCAGCAGCATATACGGGGGGACCGGGGAGCTGTTTTTT. Variable domain in full (rest from reference TRBV7-6 and TRBJ2-2): GAGVSQSPRYKVTKRGQDVALRCDPISGHVSLYWYRQALGQGPEFLTYFNYEAQQDKSGLPNDRFSAERPEGSISTLTIQRTEQRDSAMYRCASSIYGGTGELFFGEGSRLTVL.

This CDR3 reads CASSLGQGSSYEQYF. CDR3 in DNA: TGTGCCAGCTCCCTTGGACAGGGGAGCTCCTACGAGCAGTACTTC. The chain couples TRBV18 to TRBJ2-7, with 9 bases aligning to TRBD1. V lost 6 bases and J lost 0; bases outside the gene matches: 6. This CDR3 has 15 residues. Germline V gives CDR1 KGHSH, CDR2 LQKENI. The full variable domain, rest sourced from reference TRBV18 and TRBJ2-7, is NAGVMQNPRHLVRRRGQEARLRCSPMKGHSHVYWYRQLPEEGLKFMVYLQKENIIDESGMPKERFSAEFPKEGPSILRIQQVVRGDSAAYFCASSLGQGSSYEQYFGPGTRLTVT.

CDR3: CASTKTSGGTDTQYF. The DNA of the CDR3 is TGCGCCAGCACTAAGACTAGCGGGGGGACAGATACGCAGTATTTT. The rearrangement joins TRBV5-1 to TRBJ2-3, with 13 positions matching TRBD2. V lost 6 bases and J lost 3; bases outside the gene matches: 4. Germline lookup yields CDR1 SGHRS and CDR2 YFSETQ. The CDR3 covers 15 residues.

V gene TRBV24-1 combines with J gene TRBJ1-6; D is ambiguous. V was pared by 4 bases and J by 10 bases, with 25 bases between. Looked up from germline, CDR1 is KGHDR and CDR2 is SFDVKD. This CDR3 spans 18 amino acids. CDR3 bases: TGTGCCACCAGTGACCCAGCGGCGGAAACGGCTCCGGGGTCACCCCTCCACTTT. Amino acids: CATSDPAAETAPGSPLHF.

The chain joins TRBV11-3 to TRBJ1-4, with TRBD1 identical over 7 bases. Germline values: CDR1 SGHNT, CDR2 YENEEA. CDR3 length: 16 residues. V shed 2 bases and J 5 bases; nucleotides not matched to a gene: 8. The CDR3 spells CASSLRPGGLNEKLFF. CDR3 bases: TGTGCCAGCAGCTTACGGCCAGGGGGTCTCAATGAAAAACTGTTTTTT.

This clone was counted at least ten times. The junction differs from germline at one of its ends, possibly a read error. The chain carries TRBV7-7 and TRBJ2-3; TRBD1 is a possible D gene (6 bases). Germline lookup yields CDR1 SSHAT and CDR2 FNYEAQ (reference sequence). The CDR3 extends over 15 amino acids. In DNA, the CDR3 is TGTGCTAGCAGCTTAGGGCAGGGGATGACAGATACGCAGTATTTT. Protein: CASSLGQGMTDTQYF.

The table lists this clone with a few counts. The V gene is TRBV28, the J gene TRBJ2-7; no reliable D call. V was shortened by 5 bases and J by 5 bases, with 13 bases between the two germline ends. This CDR3 spans 13 amino acids. Looked up from germline, CDR1 is MDHEN and CDR2 is SYDVKM. CDR3: CASSPGSFDEQYF. The DNA for the CDR3 is TGTGCCAGCAGTCCCGGTTCATTCGACGAGCAGTACTTC.

This chain connects TRBV19 to TRBJ2-1, with TRBD1 matching 11 bases. CDR3 length: 14 residues. V lost 10 bases and J lost 7; bases outside the gene matches: 9. Germline CDR1 is LNHDA and CDR2 is SQIVND (reference sequence). The CDR3 sequence: CATKGGQGANEQFF. In nucleotides, the CDR3 is TGTGCCACTAAGGGAGGACAGGGGGCGAATGAGCAGTTCTTC.

The CDR3 region is CASSLSAGTGGRQPQHF. CDR3 DNA: TGTGCCAGCAGCTTAAGTGCCGGGACAGGGGGTAGACAGCCCCAGCATTTT. The chain is built from TRBV11-2 and TRBJ1-5; the match to TRBD1 covers 11 bases. The V gene's germline CDR1 is SGHAT and CDR2 FQNNGV. The CDR3 spans 17 residues. Unmatched junction bases numbered 10, after V lost 2 bases and J lost 7 bases.

The V and J genes are TRBV3-1 (or the pseudogene TRBV3-2) and TRBJ1-2; possible D gene TRBD1, 6 bases. The CDR3 consists of 12 residues. The V and J ends lost 1 base and 8 bases respectively, with 8 bases between them. The germline V gene encodes CDR1 LGHDT and CDR2 YNNKEL (reference sequence). The CDR3 is CASSQVGGGYTF. CDR3 coding DNA: TGTGCCAGCAGCCAAGTTGGGGGCGGCTACACCTTC.

The chain links TRBV5-1 to TRBJ1-4, with 12 bases matching TRBD1. CDR3 length equals 20 residues. Germline V gives CDR1 SGHRS, CDR2 YFSETQ. The trim removed 3 bases at V and 7 bases at J, leaving 19 bases unmatched. CDR3 sequence reads: CASSSPSTGGQGARSEKLFF. The CDR3 nucleotides are TGCGCCAGCAGCTCTCCCAGCACTGGGGGACAGGGGGCGCGGAGTGAAAAACTGTTTTTT.

This clone was observed a handful of times. This rearrangement joins TRBV7-9 to TRBJ1-1, with D uncertain. Germline V gives CDR1 SEHNR, CDR2 FQNEAQ (reference sequence). V shed 4 bases and J shed 9 bases, with 24 bases lying between them. The CDR3 has 16 residues. The CDR3 region has the DNA TGTGCCAGCAGCTCCACCTCAGTAGCCCCGGGTGAAAAAGCTTTCTTT. This gives the protein CASSSTSVAPGEKAFF.

The V and J genes are TRBV3-1 (or the pseudogene TRBV3-2) and TRBJ1-5; possible D gene TRBD1, 5 bases. CDR1 LGHDT and CDR2 YNNKEL come from the germline V gene (reference sequence). The CDR3 extends over 15 amino acids. V lost 0 bases and J 2 bases, leaving 8 bases between the germline ends. The CDR3 sequence: CASSQDPRGNQPQHF. The CDR3 DNA sequence: TGTGCCAGCAGCCAAGACCCCAGGGGCAATCAGCCCCAGCATTTT.

The chain has TRBV2 and TRBJ2-2, with D possibly TRBD1 on 5 matching bases. Germline V gene sequence: CDR1 SNHLY, CDR2 FYNNEI. Between the trimmed V and J ends, which lost 3 bases and 4 bases, there was a span of 12 bases. The CDR3 spans 15 residues. CDR3 DNA: TGTGCCAGCAGTGACCTGGGCAGGGCCACCGGGGAGCTGTTTTTT. It codes for CASSDLGRATGELFF.

This rearrangement joins TRBV9 to TRBJ2-6; D uncertain. The CDR3 has 13 amino acids. V was pared by 0 bases and J by 4 bases, with 2 bases between. Germline V gene lookup returns CDR1 SGDLS and CDR2 YYNGEE. The DNA of the CDR3 is TGTGCCAGCAGCGTAGTAGGGGCCAACGTCCTGACTTTC. Its translation: CASSVVGANVLTF.

The CDR3 region has the DNA TGTGCCAGCAGATTGGACAGGGGGCAAGGCTACGAGCAGTACTTC. It yields the protein CASRLDRGQGYEQYF. V and J are TRBV28 and TRBJ2-7, with 11 bases lining up with TRBD1. From germline, CDR1 is MDHEN and CDR2 SYDVKM. Losses at the gene ends were 6 bases for V and 3 bases for J; bases not matched to a gene: 7. The CDR3 is 15 residues long.